These 24 T cell receptor beta chains share one sample of origin, sequenced in a study of radiotherapy plus CTLA-4 blockade in lung cancer. The repertoire was sequenced with immunoSEQ multiplex PCR; TCRdb's copy has only in-frame clones and lacks some. The sample contains about 93,000 clones, approximately 86% of which appear only once. The sample here was peripheral blood, taken from a patient treated with radiotherapy plus ipilimumab. The receptors were sampled from a human donor with non-small cell lung cancer that progressed on radiotherapy plus ipilimumab.

The gene calls are TRBV5-1 and TRBJ2-2; D remains ambiguous. The CDR3 consists of 13 residues. V dropped 0 bases and J dropped 8 bases, with 8 bases sitting between them. Germline CDR1 is SGHRS and CDR2 is YFSETQ. The CDR3 protein is CASSLAVVGELFF. CDR3 coding DNA: TGCGCCAGCAGCTTGGCGGTAGTAGGGGAGCTGTTTTTT.

The chain joins TRBV5-1 to TRBJ2-1, with 11 bases aligning to TRBD2. Trimming at V came to 0 bases and at J to 6 bases, leaving 2 bases not matched to a gene. Per germline, CDR1 SGHRS and CDR2 YFSETQ. The CDR3 length is 15 residues. CDR3 region: CASSLGLAGGNEQFF. For the CDR3, the DNA is TGCGCCAGCAGCTTGGGTCTAGCGGGAGGCAATGAGCAGTTCTTC.

This clone was picked up one time. The junction departs from the called germline gene at one end, perhaps through a read error. The V gene is TRBV5-1, the J gene TRBJ1-5; D is possibly TRBD1 (6 bases). The CDR3 runs to 15 residues. Germline CDR1 and CDR2: SGHRS and YFSETQ. CDR3 loop: CARSLQGCGNQPQHF. The CDR3 nucleotides read TGCGCCAGGAGCTTACAGGGTTGCGGCAATCAGCCCCAGCATTTT.

The chain is built from TRBV11-3 and TRBJ2-5; D not resolved. Trimming shortened V by 4 bases and J by 4 bases, and 13 bases separated the two germline ends. Germline assignment: CDR1 SGHNT and CDR2 YENEEA. This CDR3 contains 14 residues. The CDR3 loop is CASSSLQVTETQYF. For the CDR3, the DNA is TGTGCCAGCAGCTCCCTTCAGGTGACAGAGACCCAGTACTTC.

The V and J genes are TRBV27 and TRBJ2-1, with TRBD2 as a possible D gene (8 bases). This CDR3 is built from 14 residues. Germline lookup yields CDR1 MNHEY and CDR2 SMNVEV (reference sequence). V lost 11 bases and J lost 9, with 23 bases in between. DNA of the CDR3: TGTGCCGCGGGGGGTCTGACAGGGCGGGCTGAGCAGTTCTTC. This translates into CAAGGLTGRAEQFF.

The rearrangement links TRBV5-1 to TRBJ1-1; TRBD1 is a possible D gene (6 bases). Trimming cost V 3 bases and J 3 bases, with 18 bases left between them. Germline CDR1 SGHRS, CDR2 YFSETQ. The CDR3 consists of 16 residues. The CDR3: CASSSSSDSSDTEAFF. The CDR3 bases are TGCGCCAGCAGCTCCTCATCGGACAGTAGTGACACTGAAGCTTTCTTT.

The chain employs TRBV19 and TRBJ1-2; D may be TRBD1 (5 bases). CDR3 length: 13 amino acids. CDR1 and CDR2 from the germline V gene are LNHDA and SQIVND (reference sequence). Trimming took off 5 bases at V and 3 bases at J, with 10 bases between the two ends. CDR3 sequence reads: CASSPRQYYGYTF. The CDR3, as DNA: TGTGCCAGTAGTCCCCGACAGTACTATGGCTACACCTTC.

This clone was seen a few times. CDR3 bases: TGTGCCAGCAGCTACCTTAGCGGGAAGCAAGAGACCCAGTACTTC. This gives the protein CASSYLSGKQETQYF. The chain uses TRBV7-3 and TRBJ2-5; the match to TRBD2 covers 8 bases. The CDR3 totals 15 residues. Trimming took 4 bases from V and 2 from J; bases not matched to a gene: 6. Germline CDR1 and CDR2: SGHTA and FQGTGA.

The chain recombines TRBV18 with TRBJ2-5, with D tentatively TRBD1 (6 bases). Germline CDR1 reads KGHSH; CDR2 reads LQKENI. This CDR3 region has 14 residues. V gave up 6 bases and J gave up 4 bases, with 15 bases separating them. The CDR3 protein is CASSTNRVGETQYF. DNA of the CDR3: TGTGCCAGCTCCACTAACAGGGTGGGAGAGACCCAGTACTTC. The full variable domain, in which reference TRBV18 and TRBJ2-5 provide the parts outside the CDR3, is NAGVMQNPRHLVRRRGQEARLRCSPMKGHSHVYWYRQLPEEGLKFMVYLQKENIIDESGMPKERFSAEFPKEGPSILRIQQVVRGDSAAYFCASSTNRVGETQYFGPGTRLLVL.

The chain links TRBV15 to TRBJ2-5; 7 positions agree with TRBD1. CDR3 length: 14 amino acids. Germline lookup yields CDR1 LNHNV and CDR2 YYDKDF (reference sequence). J lost 9 bases, V lost 0 bases, and 7 bases had no gene match. The CDR3 loop is CATSRDRGTMAQYF. The CDR3 bases are TGTGCCACCAGCAGAGACAGGGGGACCATGGCCCAGTACTTC. Complete variable domain (other parts from reference TRBV15 and TRBJ2-5): DAMVIQNPRYQVTQFGKPVTLSCSQTLNHNVMYWYQQKSSQAPKLLFHYYDKDFNNEADTPDNFQSRRPNTSFCFLDIRSPGLGDTAMYLCATSRDRGTMAQYFGPGTRLLVL.

The CDR3 region is CASRTDSYNEQFF. The DNA of the CDR3 is TGTGCCAGCAGGACGGACTCTTACAATGAGCAGTTCTTC. J is TRBJ2-1 and V is TRBV27, with D possibly matching TRBD2 (5 bases). Trimming removed 6 bases from V and 4 bases from J, with 10 bases in between. This CDR3 has 13 amino acids. Germline CDR1 MNHEY, CDR2 SMNVEV (reference sequence).

J is TRBJ2-3 and V is TRBV7-6, with D possibly being TRBD1 or TRBD2 (5 bases each). The CDR3 covers 16 residues. The germline gives CDR1 SGHVS, CDR2 FNYEAQ. The V and J ends lost 1 base and 4 bases respectively, with 15 bases between them. The CDR3 nucleotides are TGTGCCAGCAGCTTAGGGTCCTTCGGGGCGTCAGATACGCAGTATTTT. It encodes CASSLGSFGASDTQYF.

V gene TRBV11-3 combines with J gene TRBJ2-7; 14 nucleotides agree with TRBD2. CDR1 and CDR2 (germline): SGHNT, YENEEA. The CDR3 contains 17 residues. V gave up 3 bases and J gave up 7 bases; unmatched junction bases: 11. The CDR3: CASSFQRLAGGPGEQYF. The CDR3 nucleotides read TGTGCCAGCAGCTTCCAGCGACTAGCGGGAGGGCCGGGGGAGCAGTACTTC.

The chain couples TRBV7-3 to TRBJ2-1; 8 positions match TRBD2. V gave up 5 bases and J gave up 8 bases; unmatched junction bases: 14. This CDR3 contains 16 residues. Germline V gives CDR1 SGHTA, CDR2 FQGTGA. The CDR3 DNA reads TGTGCCAGCAGCATCAGAGTGTCGGGAGGGCCGCATGAGCAGTTCTTC. This gives the protein CASSIRVSGGPHEQFF. The full variable domain, its missing parts supplied by reference TRBV7-3 and TRBJ2-1, is GAGVSQTPSNKVTEKGKYVELRCDPISGHTALYWYRQSLGQGPEFLIYFQGTGAADDSGLPNDRFFAVRPEGSVSTLKIQRTERGDSAVYLCASSIRVSGGPHEQFFGPGTRLTVL.

This clone occurred once. The chain recombines TRBV4-1 with TRBJ2-1, with 14 bases matching TRBD2. This CDR3 is 18 amino acids long. With V trimmed by 3 bases and J by 8 bases, 12 bases remained unmatched. The germline CDR1 and CDR2 sequences are MGHRA and YSYEKL. The CDR3 DNA sequence: TGCGCCAGCAGCCACCCCCCCACGGGGACTAGCGGGAGCTATGAGCAGTTCTTC. It codes for CASSHPPTGTSGSYEQFF.

The genes are TRBV19 and TRBJ1-5; D not certain. Trimming stripped 2 bases from V and 5 bases from J, with 16 bases between. The CDR3 extends over 16 amino acids. Germline-derived CDR1 and CDR2 are LNHDA and SQIVND (reference sequence). CDR3: CASSIMRVTIHQPQHF. CDR3 in DNA: TGTGCCAGTAGTATAATGAGGGTAACTATTCATCAGCCCCAGCATTTT.

J is TRBJ2-1 and V is TRBV5-4; 10 bases map to TRBD2. Germline V gives CDR1 SGHNT, CDR2 YYREEE (reference sequence). The junction had 4 bases not matched to a gene; V was cut back by 1 base and J by 6 bases. This CDR3 contains 15 residues. CDR3 residues: CASSLLLAGSNEQFF. The CDR3 region has the DNA TGTGCCAGCAGCTTGCTACTAGCGGGAAGCAATGAGCAGTTCTTC.

CDR3 amino acids: CASSIGGGKRTGGVGNEQFF. CDR3 sequence (DNA): TGTGCCAGTAGTATCGGGGGAGGGAAGCGGACGGGAGGGGTAGGAAATGAGCAGTTCTTC. This rearrangement joins TRBV19 to TRBJ2-1, with TRBD2 identical over 8 bases. Germline V lookup: CDR1 LNHDA, CDR2 SQIVND (reference sequence). V lost 3 bases, J lost 7 bases, and 23 bases stayed unmatched. This CDR3 is built from 20 residues.

The chain recombines TRBV6-1 with TRBJ2-7; D is undetermined. Germline CDR1 and CDR2: MNHNS and SASEGT. V was pared by 6 bases and J by 2 bases, with 14 bases between. The CDR3 runs 14 residues. The DNA of the CDR3 is TGTGCCAGCAGGCCCCTTCTAGAAGCCTACGAGCAGTACTTC. Translating gives CASRPLLEAYEQYF.

V gene TRBV27 combines with J gene TRBJ2-1; possible D gene TRBD2, 5 bases. With 0 bases removed from V and 7 bases from J, the gap between germline ends came to 10 bases. Germline assignment: CDR1 MNHEY and CDR2 SMNVEV (reference sequence). The CDR3 is 14 residues long. The chain's CDR3 is CASSLSYGGNEQFF. CDR3 nucleotide sequence: TGTGCCAGCAGTTTATCATATGGAGGAAATGAGCAGTTCTTC.

The chain couples TRBV15 to TRBJ2-3; TRBD1 aligns across 7 bases. CDR1 is LNHNV, CDR2 YYDKDF, per germline (reference sequence). Trimming cost V 5 bases and J 2 bases; bases outside gene matches: 13. The CDR3 sequence is 17 residues long. The CDR3 DNA reads TGTGCCACCAGCGACCCCGACAGGGTCTACTCCACAGATACGCAGTATTTT. It specifies CATSDPDRVYSTDTQYF.

The chain carries TRBV7-8 and TRBJ1-2; no clear D gene. Trimming shortened V by 4 bases and J by 8 bases, and 17 bases separated the two germline ends. CDR3 length equals 14 residues. Germline CDR1 reads SGHVS; CDR2 reads FQNEAQ. Here the CDR3 DNA reads TGTGCCAGCAGCTCACGACCACACCGGGAAGGCTACACCTTC. Translating gives CASSSRPHREGYTF.

The gene calls are TRBV28 and TRBJ2-7; 8 positions match TRBD1. Germline V lookup: CDR1 MDHEN, CDR2 SYDVKM. V gave up 4 bases and J gave up 1 base; unmatched junction bases: 6. CDR3 length equals 15 residues. The CDR3 DNA follows: TGTGCCAGCAGTTCCATAAGGACAGGGTCCTACGAGCAGTACTTC. It yields the protein CASSSIRTGSYEQYF.

This chain joins TRBV30 and TRBJ2-5; D is perhaps TRBD2 (5 bases). CDR1 and CDR2 (germline): GTSNPN, SVGIG (reference sequence). V lost 4 bases and J lost 4, with 10 bases in between. The CDR3 spans 12 residues. CDR3 coding DNA: TGTGCCTGGAATAGCGCCCGAGAGACCCAGTACTTC. This sequence encodes CAWNSARETQYF.